The sequence of this T cell receptor beta chain was determined in a study of blood T cell repertoires in COVID-19. On the study more broadly: Specimens from acute and convalescent COVID-19 originated in the United States, Italy and Spain.

Measured with immunoSEQ multiplex PCR; TCRdb has only the in-frame clones, and not every one. The profile covers 200,000 to 250,000 clones, with around 82% appearing a single time and less than 2.5% taken by the ten largest. Germline CDR1 MNHEY, CDR2 SVGAGI. Trimming shortened V by 5 bases and J by 6 bases, and 14 bases separated the two germline ends. This CDR3 is built from 14 residues. This sequence joins TRBV6-5 and TRBJ2-1; no firm D call. Sequencing input: peripheral blood. The sequence came from an older woman with acute or convalescent COVID-19. Here the CDR3 reads CASSPSEIGNEQFF. CDR3 sequence (DNA): TGTGCCAGCAGTCCCAGCGAAATAGGCAATGAGCAGTTCTTC.